This T cell receptor (beta chain) was found in a study of T cells in Graves' hyperthyroidism and ophthalmopathy. Germline V lookup: CDR1 ENHRY, CDR2 SYGVKD. V lost 5 bases, J lost 3 bases, and 6 bases stayed unmatched. The CDR3 runs 15 residues. The TCR beta CDR3 regions underwent amplification using RNA transcripts as the source. In the first-round RT-PCR of the TCR CDR3, the HTBI primer set was used. TCRdb passed the multiplex PCR reads through MiXCR, listing each CDR3 protein once. The sample consists of roughly 570,000 distinct CDR3 sequences, 40% to 55% of them appearing once. General study findings and limits: Most clonotypes that expanded in the thyroid above 0.001 also showed up in blood. Ophthalmopathy was predicted by the model a median of about 6.5 months ahead of onset.

Concerning this clonotype itself: Its cognate antigen is unknown.

Uncontrolled infections, other autoimmune diseases, pregnancy or lactation led to exclusion of patients. Each diagnosis was grounded in clinical symptoms, serum thyroxine and TRAb, thyroid ultrasound, and orbital computed tomography. The source of this sequence is a woman aged 18-30 years with Graves' hyperthyroidism. The rearrangement links TRBV10-3 to TRBJ1-5, with 8 nucleotides matching TRBD1. Sequencing used peripheral blood or thyroid tissue (not recorded which). The CDR3 DNA reads as TGTGCCATCAGTACGGGACAGGCCGTCAATCAGCCCCAGCATTTT. As protein: CAISTGQAVNQPQHF.